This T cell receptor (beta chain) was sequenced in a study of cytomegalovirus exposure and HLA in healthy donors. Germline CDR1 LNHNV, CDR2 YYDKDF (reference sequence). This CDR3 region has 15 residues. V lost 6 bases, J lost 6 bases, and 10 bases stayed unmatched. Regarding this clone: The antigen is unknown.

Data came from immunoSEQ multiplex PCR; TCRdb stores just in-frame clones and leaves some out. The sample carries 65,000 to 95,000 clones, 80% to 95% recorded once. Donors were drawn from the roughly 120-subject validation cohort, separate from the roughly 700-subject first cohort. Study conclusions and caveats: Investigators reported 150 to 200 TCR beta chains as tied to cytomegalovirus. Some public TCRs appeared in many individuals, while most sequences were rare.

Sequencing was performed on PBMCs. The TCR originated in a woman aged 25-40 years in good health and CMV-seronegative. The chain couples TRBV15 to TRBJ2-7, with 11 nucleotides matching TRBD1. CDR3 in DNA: TGTGCCACCAGTGTGGACAGGGGGCCTTCCCTCGAGCAGTACTTC. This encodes CATSVDRGPSLEQYF. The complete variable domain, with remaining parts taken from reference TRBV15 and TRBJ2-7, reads DAMVIQNPRYQVTQFGKPVTLSCSQTLNHNVMYWYQQKSSQAPKLLFHYYDKDFNNEADTPDNFQSRRPNTSFCFLDIRSPGLGDTAMYLCATSVDRGPSLEQYFGPGTRLTVT.